This T cell receptor (beta chain) was sequenced for a study of blood T cell repertoires in COVID-19. Study as a whole: Whether acute or convalescent, the COVID-19 samples came from the United States, Italy and Spain. PBMCs, B-cell-depleted T cells, or T cells provided the cDNA or gDNA that made up the material.

Original data processing: Amplified reference gene primers provided the basis for estimating nucleated cell counts. Only in-frame clones appear in the TCRdb table, and some are missing; sequencing was by immunoSEQ multiplex PCR. Clone size and the V and J calls come from that table; the DNA yielded D and trimming. Of around 160,000 clones listed, roughly four fifths are singletons. The CDR3 runs 13 residues. Germline V lookup: CDR1 MNHEY, CDR2 SVGAGI. V gave up 0 bases and J gave up 4 bases, with 7 bases separating them. Material for sequencing was peripheral blood. V is TRBV6-5 and J is TRBJ2-7; maybe TRBD2 (5 bases). The clonotype comes from a man between 60 and 75 years old with active or convalescent COVID-19. The CDR3 is CASSYSTGYEQYF. DNA for the CDR3: TGTGCCAGCAGTTACTCAACGGGATACGAGCAGTACTTC.